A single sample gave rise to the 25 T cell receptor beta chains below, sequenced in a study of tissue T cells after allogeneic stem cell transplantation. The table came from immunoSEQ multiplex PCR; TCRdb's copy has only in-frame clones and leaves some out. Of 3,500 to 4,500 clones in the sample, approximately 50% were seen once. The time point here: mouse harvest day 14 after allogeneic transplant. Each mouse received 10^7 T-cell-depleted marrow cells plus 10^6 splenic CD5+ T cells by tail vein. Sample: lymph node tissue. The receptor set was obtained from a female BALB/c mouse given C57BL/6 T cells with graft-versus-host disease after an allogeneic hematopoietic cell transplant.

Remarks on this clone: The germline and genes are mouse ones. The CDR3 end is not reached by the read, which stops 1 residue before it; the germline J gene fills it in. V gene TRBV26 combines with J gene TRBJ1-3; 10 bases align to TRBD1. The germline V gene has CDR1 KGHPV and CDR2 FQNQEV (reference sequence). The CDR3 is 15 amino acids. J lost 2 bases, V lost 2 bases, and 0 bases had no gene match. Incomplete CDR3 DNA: TGTGCCAGCAGTCTGGGACAGGGGGCTGGAAATACGCTCTAT. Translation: CASSLGQGAGNTLY. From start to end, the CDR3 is CASSLGQGAGNTLYF. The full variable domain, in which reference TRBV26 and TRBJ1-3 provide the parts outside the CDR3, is NSKVIQTPRYLVKGQGQKAKMRCIPEKGHPVVFWYQQNKNNEFKFLINFQNQEVLQQIDMTEKRFSAECPSNSPCSLEIQSSEAGDSALYLCASSLGQGAGNTLYFGEGSRLIVV.

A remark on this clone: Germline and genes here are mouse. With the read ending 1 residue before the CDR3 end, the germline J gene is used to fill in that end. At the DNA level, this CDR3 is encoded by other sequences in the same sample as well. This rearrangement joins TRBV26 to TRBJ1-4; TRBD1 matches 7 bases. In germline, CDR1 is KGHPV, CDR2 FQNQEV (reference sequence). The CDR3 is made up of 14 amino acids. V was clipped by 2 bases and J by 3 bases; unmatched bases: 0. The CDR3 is CASSLGTANERLFF. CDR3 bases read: TGTGCCAGCAGTCTGGGGACAGCCAACGAAAGATTATTT.

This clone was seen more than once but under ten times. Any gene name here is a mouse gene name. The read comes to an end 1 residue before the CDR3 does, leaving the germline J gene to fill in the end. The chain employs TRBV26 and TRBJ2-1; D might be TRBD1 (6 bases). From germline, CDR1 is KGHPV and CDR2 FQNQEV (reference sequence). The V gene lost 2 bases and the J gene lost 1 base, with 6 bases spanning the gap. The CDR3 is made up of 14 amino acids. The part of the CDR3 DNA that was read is TGTGCCAGCAGTCTGCAGGGGAACTATGCTGAGCAGTTC. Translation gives CASSLQGNYAEQF. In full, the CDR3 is CASSLQGNYAEQFF.

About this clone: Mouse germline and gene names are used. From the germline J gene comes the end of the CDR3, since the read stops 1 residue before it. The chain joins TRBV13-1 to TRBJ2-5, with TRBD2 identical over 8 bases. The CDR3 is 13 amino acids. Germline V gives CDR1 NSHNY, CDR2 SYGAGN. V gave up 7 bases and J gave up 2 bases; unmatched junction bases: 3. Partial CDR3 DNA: TGTGCCAGCGGGGGGGGCGGCCAAGACACCCAGTAC. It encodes CASGGGGQDTQY. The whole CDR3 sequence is CASGGGGQDTQYF.

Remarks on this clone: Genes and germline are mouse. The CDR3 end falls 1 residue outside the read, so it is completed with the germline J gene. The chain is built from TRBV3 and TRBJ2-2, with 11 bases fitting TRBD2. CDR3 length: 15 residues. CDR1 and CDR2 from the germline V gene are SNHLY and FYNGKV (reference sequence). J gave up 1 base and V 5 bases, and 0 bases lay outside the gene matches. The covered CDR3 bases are TGTGCCAGCAGCGGACTGGGGGGAAACACCGGGCAGCTCTAC. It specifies CASSGLGGNTGQLY. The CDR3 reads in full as CASSGLGGNTGQLYF.

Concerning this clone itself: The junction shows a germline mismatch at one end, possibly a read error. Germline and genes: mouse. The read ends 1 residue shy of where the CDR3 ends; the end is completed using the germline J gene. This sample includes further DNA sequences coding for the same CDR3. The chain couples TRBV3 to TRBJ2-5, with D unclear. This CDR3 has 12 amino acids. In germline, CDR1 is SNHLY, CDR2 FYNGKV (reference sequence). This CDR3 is CASSLNQDTQYF. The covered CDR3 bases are TGTGCCAGCAGCCTTAACCAGGACACCCAGTAC.

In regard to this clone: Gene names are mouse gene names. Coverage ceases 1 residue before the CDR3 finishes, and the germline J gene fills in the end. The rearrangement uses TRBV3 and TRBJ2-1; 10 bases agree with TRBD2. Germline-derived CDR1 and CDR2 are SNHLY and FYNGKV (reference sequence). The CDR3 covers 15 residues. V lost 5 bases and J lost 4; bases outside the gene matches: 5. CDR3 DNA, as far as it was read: TGTGCCAGCAGCACTCGACTGGGGGGATATGCTGAGCAGTTC. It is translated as CASSTRLGGYAEQF. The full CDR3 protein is CASSTRLGGYAEQFF.

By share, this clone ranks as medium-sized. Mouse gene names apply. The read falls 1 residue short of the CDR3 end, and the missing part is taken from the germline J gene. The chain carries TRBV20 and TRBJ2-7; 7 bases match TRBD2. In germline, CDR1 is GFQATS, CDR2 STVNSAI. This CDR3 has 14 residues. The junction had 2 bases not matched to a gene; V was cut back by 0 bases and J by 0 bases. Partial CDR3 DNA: TGTGGTGCTAGGGATGCTGGGGGCTCCTATGAACAGTAC. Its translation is CGARDAGGSYEQY. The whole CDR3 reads CGARDAGGSYEQYF.

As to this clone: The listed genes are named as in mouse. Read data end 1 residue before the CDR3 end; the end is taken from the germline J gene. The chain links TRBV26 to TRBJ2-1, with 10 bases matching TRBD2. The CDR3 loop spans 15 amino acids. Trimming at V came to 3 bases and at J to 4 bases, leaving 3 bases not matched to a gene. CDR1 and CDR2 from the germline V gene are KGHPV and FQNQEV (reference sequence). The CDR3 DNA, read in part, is TGTGCCAGCAGTCTACCGGGACTGGGGTATGCTGAGCAGTTC. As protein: CASSLPGLGYAEQF. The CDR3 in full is CASSLPGLGYAEQFF.

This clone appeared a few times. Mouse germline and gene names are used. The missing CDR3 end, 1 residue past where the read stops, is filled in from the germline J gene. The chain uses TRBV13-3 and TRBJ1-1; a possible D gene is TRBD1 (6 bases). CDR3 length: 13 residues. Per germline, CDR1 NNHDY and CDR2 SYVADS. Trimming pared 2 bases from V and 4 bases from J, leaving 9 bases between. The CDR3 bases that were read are TGTGCCAGCAGTGAAAGGGGGATCACAGAAGTCTTC. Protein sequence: CASSERGITEVF. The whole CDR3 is CASSERGITEVFF.

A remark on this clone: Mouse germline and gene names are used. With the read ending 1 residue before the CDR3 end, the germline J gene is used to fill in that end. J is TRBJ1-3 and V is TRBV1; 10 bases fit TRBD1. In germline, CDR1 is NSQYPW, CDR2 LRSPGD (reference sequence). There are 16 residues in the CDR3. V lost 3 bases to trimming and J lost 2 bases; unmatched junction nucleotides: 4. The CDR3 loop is CTCSARDRGTGNTLYF. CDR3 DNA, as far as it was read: TGCACCTGCAGTGCCCGGGACAGGGGTACTGGAAATACGCTCTAT.

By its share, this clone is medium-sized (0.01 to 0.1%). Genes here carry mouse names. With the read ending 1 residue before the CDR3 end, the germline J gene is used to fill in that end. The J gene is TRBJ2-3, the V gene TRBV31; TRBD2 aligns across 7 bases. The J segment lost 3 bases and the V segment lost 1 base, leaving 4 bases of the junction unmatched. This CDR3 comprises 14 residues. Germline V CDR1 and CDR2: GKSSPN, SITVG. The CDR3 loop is CAWSRGLRAETLYF. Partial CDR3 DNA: TGTGCCTGGAGTCGGGGACTGAGGGCAGAAACGCTGTAT.

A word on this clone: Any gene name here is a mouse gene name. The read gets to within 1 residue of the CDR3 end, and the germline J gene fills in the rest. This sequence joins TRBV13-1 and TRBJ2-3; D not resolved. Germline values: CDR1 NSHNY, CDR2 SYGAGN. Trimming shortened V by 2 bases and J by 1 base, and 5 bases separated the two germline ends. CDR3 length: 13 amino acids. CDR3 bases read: TGTGCCAGCAGTGACTCTGGTGCAGAAACGCTGTAT. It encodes CASSDSGAETLY. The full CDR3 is CASSDSGAETLYF.

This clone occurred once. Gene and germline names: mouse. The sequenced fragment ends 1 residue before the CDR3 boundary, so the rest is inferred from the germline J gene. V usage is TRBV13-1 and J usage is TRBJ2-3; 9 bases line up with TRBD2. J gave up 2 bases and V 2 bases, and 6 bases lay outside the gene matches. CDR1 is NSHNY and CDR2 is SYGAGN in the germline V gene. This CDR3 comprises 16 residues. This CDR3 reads CASSEMGGRVAETLYF. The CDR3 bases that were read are TGTGCCAGCAGTGAAATGGGGGGGCGCGTTGCAGAAACGCTGTAT.

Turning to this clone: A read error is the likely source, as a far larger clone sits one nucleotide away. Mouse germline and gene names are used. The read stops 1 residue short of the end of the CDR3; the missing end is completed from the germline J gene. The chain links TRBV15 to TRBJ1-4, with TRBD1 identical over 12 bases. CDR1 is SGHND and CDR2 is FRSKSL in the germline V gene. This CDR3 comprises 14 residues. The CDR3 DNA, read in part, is TGTGCCAGCAGGGGGACAGGGGGCGACGAAACATTATTT. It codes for CASRGTGGDETLF. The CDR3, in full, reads CASRGTGGDETLFF.

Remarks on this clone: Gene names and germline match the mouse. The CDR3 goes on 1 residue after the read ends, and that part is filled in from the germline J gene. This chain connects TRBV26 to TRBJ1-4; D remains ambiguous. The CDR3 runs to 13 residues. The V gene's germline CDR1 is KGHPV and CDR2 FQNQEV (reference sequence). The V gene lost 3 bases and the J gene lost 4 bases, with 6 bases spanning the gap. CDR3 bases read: TGTGCCAGCAGTCTTAACTACAACGAAAGATTATTT. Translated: CASSLNYNERLF. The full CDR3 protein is CASSLNYNERLFF. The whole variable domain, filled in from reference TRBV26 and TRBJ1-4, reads NSKVIQTPRYLVKGQGQKAKMRCIPEKGHPVVFWYQQNKNNEFKFLINFQNQEVLQQIDMTEKRFSAECPSNSPCSLEIQSSEAGDSALYLCASSLNYNERLFFGHGTKLSVL.

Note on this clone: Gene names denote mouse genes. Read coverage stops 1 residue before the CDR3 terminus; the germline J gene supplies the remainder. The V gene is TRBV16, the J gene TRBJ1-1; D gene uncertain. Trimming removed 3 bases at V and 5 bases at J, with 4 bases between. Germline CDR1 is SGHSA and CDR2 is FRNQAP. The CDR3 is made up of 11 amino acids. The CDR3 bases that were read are TGTGCAAGCAGCTTTACAACAGAAGTCTTC. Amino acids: CASSFTTEVF. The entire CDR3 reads CASSFTTEVFF.

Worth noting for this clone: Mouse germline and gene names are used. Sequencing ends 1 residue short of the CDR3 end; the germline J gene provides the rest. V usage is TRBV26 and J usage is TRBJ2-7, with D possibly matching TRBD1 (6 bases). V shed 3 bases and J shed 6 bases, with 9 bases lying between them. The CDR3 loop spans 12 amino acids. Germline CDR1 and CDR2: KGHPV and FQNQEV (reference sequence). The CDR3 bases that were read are TGTGCCAGCAGTCTAGGGGGTTTTGAACAGTAC. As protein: CASSLGGFEQY. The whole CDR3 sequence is CASSLGGFEQYF.

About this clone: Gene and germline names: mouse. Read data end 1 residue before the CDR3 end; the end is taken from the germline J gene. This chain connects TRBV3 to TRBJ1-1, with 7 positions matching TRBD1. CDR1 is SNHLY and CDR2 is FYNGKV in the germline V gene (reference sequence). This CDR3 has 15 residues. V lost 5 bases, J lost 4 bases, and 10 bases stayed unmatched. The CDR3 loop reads CASSPGTAQRTEVFF. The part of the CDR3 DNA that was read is TGTGCCAGCAGCCCCGGGACAGCGCAGCGCACAGAAGTCTTC.

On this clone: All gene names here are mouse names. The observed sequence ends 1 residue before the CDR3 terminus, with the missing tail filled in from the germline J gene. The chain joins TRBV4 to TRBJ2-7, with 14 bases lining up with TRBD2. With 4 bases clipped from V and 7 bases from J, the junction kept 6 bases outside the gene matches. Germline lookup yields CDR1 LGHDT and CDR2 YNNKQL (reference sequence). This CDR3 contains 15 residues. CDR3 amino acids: CASSFRDWGGEEQYF. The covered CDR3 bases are TGTGCCAGCAGCTTCCGGGACTGGGGGGGCGAGGAACAGTAC.

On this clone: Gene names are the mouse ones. The part of the CDR3 DNA that was read is TGTGCCAGCAGTGGGGGGTCTAGTGCAGAAACGCTGTAT. Translated: CASSGGSSAETLY. The CDR3, in full, reads CASSGGSSAETLYF. J is TRBJ2-3 and V is TRBV26; D is possibly TRBD2 (6 bases). With the read ending 1 residue before the CDR3 end, the germline J gene is used to fill in that end. Between the trimmed V and J ends, which lost 5 bases and 0 bases, there was a span of 9 bases. The germline gives CDR1 KGHPV, CDR2 FQNQEV (reference sequence). The CDR3 runs to 14 residues.

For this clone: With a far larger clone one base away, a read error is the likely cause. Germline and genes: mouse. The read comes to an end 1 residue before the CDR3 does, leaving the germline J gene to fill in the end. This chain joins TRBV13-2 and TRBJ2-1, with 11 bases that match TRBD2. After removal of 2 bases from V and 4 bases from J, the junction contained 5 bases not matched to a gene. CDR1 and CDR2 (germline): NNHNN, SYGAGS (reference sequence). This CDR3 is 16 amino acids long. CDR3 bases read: TGTGCCAGCGGTGAGGCCGGGACTGGGGGTTATGCTGAGCAGTTC. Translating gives CASGEAGTGGYAEQF. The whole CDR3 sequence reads CASGEAGTGGYAEQFF.

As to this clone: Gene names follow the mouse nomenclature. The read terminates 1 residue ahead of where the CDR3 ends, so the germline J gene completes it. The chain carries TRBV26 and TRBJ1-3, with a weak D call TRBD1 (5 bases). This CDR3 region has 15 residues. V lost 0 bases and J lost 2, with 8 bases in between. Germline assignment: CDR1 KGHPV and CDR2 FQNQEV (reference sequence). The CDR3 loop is CASSLSSGTGNTLYF. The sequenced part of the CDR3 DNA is TGTGCCAGCAGTCTGTCGTCAGGGACTGGAAATACGCTCTAT.

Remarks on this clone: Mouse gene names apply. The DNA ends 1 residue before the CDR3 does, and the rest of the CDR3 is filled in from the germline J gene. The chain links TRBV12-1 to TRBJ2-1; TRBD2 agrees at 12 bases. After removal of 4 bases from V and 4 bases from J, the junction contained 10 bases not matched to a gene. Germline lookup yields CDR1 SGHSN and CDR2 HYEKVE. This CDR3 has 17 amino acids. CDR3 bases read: TGTGCCAGCTCCCTAAGACTGGGGGGGCGCGGGTATGCTGAGCAGTTC. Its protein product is CASSLRLGGRGYAEQF. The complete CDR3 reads CASSLRLGGRGYAEQFF.

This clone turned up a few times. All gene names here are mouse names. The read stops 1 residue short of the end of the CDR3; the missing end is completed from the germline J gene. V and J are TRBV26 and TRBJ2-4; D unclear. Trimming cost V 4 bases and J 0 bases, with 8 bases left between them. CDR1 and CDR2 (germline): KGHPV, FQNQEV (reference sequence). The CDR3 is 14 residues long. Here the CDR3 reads CASSPRASQNTLYF. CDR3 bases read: TGTGCCAGCAGTCCCCGGGCTAGTCAAAACACCTTGTAC.